These T cell receptor beta chains were read from a single sample in a study of technical replicates of blood from a few donors. Measured with immunoSEQ multiplex PCR; TCRdb has only the in-frame clones, and not every one. The data hold more than 65,000 clones, with 95% to 98% observed a single time. Sequenced sample: T cells isolated from PBMCs. The receptor source for this set is a human donor in good health. The conserved cysteine and the conserved F or W are not part of the CDR3 here.

j_gene: TRBJ2-7; v_gene: TRBV25-1; CDR3aa: ASSEWEREGRYEQY
j_gene: TRBJ1-5; v_gene: TRBV2; CDR3aa: ASSEARGRSNQPQH
j_gene: TRBJ1-2; v_gene: TRBV6-5; CDR3aa: ASSYLEGNYGYT
j_gene: TRBJ2-7; v_gene: TRBV5-5; CDR3aa: ASSYGSTYEQY
j_gene: TRBJ2-3; v_gene: TRBV29-1; CDR3aa: SVELAGVGDTQY
j_gene: TRBJ2-3; v_gene: TRBV5-1; CDR3aa: ASSAGLAGELGTDTQY
j_gene: TRBJ2-7; v_gene: TRBV28; CDR3aa: ASSLLQGDNHEQY
j_gene: TRBJ2-4; v_gene: TRBV28; CDR3aa: ASSFNMGHIQY
j_gene: TRBJ1-1; v_gene: TRBV6-1; CDR3aa: ASTRGSSPEAF
j_gene: TRBJ1-2; v_gene: TRBV29-1; CDR3aa: SVEDTRETVNGYT
j_gene: TRBJ1-1; v_gene: TRBV10-3; CDR3aa: ATKSEGNTEAF
j_gene: TRBJ2-1; v_gene: TRBV27; CDR3aa: ASSLAGVAYNEQF
j_gene: TRBJ2-1; v_gene: TRBV15; CDR3aa: ATSRDPGGVEQF
j_gene: TRBJ1-1; v_gene: TRBV9; CDR3aa: ASSVTGNTEAF
j_gene: TRBJ2-7; v_gene: TRBV25-1; CDR3aa: ASSPGGSYEQY
j_gene: TRBJ1-1; v_gene: TRBV29-1; CDR3aa: SVDAGSEAF
j_gene: TRBJ1-1; v_gene: TRBV5-6; CDR3aa: ASRNSRSRGLMNTEAF
j_gene: TRBJ2-7; v_gene: TRBV6-1; CDR3aa: ASSEYASGVDYEQY
j_gene: TRBJ2-7; v_gene: TRBV6-1; CDR3aa: ASSGTGAYYEQY
j_gene: TRBJ1-3; v_gene: TRBV27; CDR3aa: ASSKGHKNTIY
j_gene: TRBJ2-3; v_gene: TRBV7-2; CDR3aa: ASSLVLAGGLHTQY
j_gene: TRBJ2-7; v_gene: TRBV27; CDR3aa: ASRWTETYEQY
j_gene: TRBJ1-5; v_gene: TRBV7-2; CDR3aa: ASSSGTENQPQH
j_gene: TRBJ2-3; v_gene: TRBV4-2; CDR3aa: ASSLSTIGLAGTDTQY
j_gene: TRBJ2-5; v_gene: TRBV4-2; CDR3aa: ASSHRTETSGHQETQY
j_gene: TRBJ1-2; v_gene: TRBV5-6; CDR3aa: ASSLWGDSRYGYT
j_gene: TRBJ2-1; v_gene: TRBV27; CDR3aa: ASSFPTPRGVEQF
j_gene: TRBJ2-7; v_gene: TRBV5-1; CDR3aa: ASIIPGQGLHEQY
j_gene: TRBJ1-2; v_gene: TRBV2; CDR3aa: ASSLQGIEGYT
j_gene: TRBJ2-3; v_gene: TRBV10-2; CDR3aa: ASLPSSTDTQY
j_gene: TRBJ1-2; v_gene: TRBV9; CDR3aa: ASSPGDSSAGYT
j_gene: TRBJ2-7; v_gene: TRBV30; CDR3aa: AWSVLEGINPYEQY
j_gene: TRBJ1-2; v_gene: TRBV5-1; CDR3aa: ASSYEGYGYT
j_gene: TRBJ1-1; v_gene: TRBV5-1; CDR3aa: ASSAPIRSGTEAF
j_gene: TRBJ2-2; v_gene: TRBV4-3; CDR3aa: ASSQMPEFNTGELF
j_gene: TRBJ1-2; v_gene: TRBV5-6; CDR3aa: ASSFRGRRDGYT
j_gene: TRBJ1-3; v_gene: TRBV7-8; CDR3aa: ASSLAGENGNTIY
j_gene: TRBJ2-5; v_gene: TRBV6-6; CDR3aa: ASSQSGTQY
j_gene: TRBJ2-7; v_gene: TRBV6-6; CDR3aa: ASSSNWDITYEQY
j_gene: TRBJ2-2; v_gene: TRBV5-1; CDR3aa: ASSLDLAGAAGTGELF
j_gene: TRBJ2-2; v_gene: TRBV6-5; CDR3aa: ASSYDSGTGELF
j_gene: TRBJ2-1; v_gene: TRBV11-2; CDR3aa: ASSLTSGVYNEQF
j_gene: TRBJ1-2; v_gene: TRBV28; CDR3aa: ASSLRTSQGDGYT